These T cell receptor beta chains were read from a single sample in a study of blood T cell repertoires in COVID-19. TCRdb's table, derived via immunoSEQ multiplex PCR, lists solely in-frame clones and lacks some. The repertoire holds 150,000 to 200,000 clones, roughly 79% seen once, with 9.5% to 12% in the top ten. The sample taken for sequencing was peripheral blood. The receptors derive from a woman between 35 and 50 years old with COVID-19, enrolled during active disease. Each CDR3 is given with its conserved first and last residue. A D gene is named only where the DNA matches it firmly. Clone size appears in some rows only: once, few, many, or a class for an expanded clone.

few TRBD1 TRBJ2-4 TRBV28 CASSPGTGGSIAKNIQYF TGTGCCAGCTCCCCAGGGACAGGGGGCTCCATAGCCAAAAACATTCAGTACTTC
NA NA TRBJ2-1 TRBV3-1/TRBV3-2 CASSQVGSLNEQFF TGTGCCAGCAGCCAAGTCGGGTCGTTAAATGAGCAGTTCTTC
many NA TRBJ2-7 TRBV28 CASSFNREFLPEQYF TGTGCCAGCAGCTTCAACAGGGAGTTCCTTCCCGAGCAGTACTTC
NA NA TRBJ1-2 TRBV5-5 CASSLGAIGGYTF TGTGCCAGCAGCTTAGGGGCGATAGGCGGCTACACCTTC
NA NA TRBJ2-1 TRBV11-2 CASSPFEWWNEQFF TGTGCCAGCAGCCCATTTGAGTGGTGGAATGAGCAGTTCTTC
NA TRBD1 TRBJ1-2 TRBV7-8 CASSLVGTAYGYTF TGTGCCAGCAGCTTAGTCGGGACAGCCTATGGCTACACCTTC
NA NA TRBJ2-2 TRBV6-5 CASGGQPGADGELFF TGTGCCAGCGGCGGACAGCCGGGCGCCGACGGGGAGCTGTTTTTT
NA NA TRBJ2-1 TRBV28 CASRAGTSYNEQFF TGTGCCAGCAGAGCCGGGACATCCTACAATGAGCAGTTCTTC
NA TRBD1 TRBJ2-5 TRBV4-1 CASSQAKEGALTQYF TGCGCCAGCAGCCAAGCCAAAGAGGGGGCCCTGACCCAGTACTTC
once TRBD2 TRBJ2-5 TRBV7-3 CASSLAGGPLETQYF TGTGCCAGCAGCTTAGCGGGGGGTCCTTTGGAGACCCAGTACTTC
few TRBD1 TRBJ2-1 TRBV5-6 CASSPTTRGIEQFF TGTGCCAGCAGCCCGACGACCAGGGGGATTGAGCAGTTCTTC
NA NA TRBJ1-1 TRBV28 CASSKTTPGWHTEAFF TGTGCCAGCAGTAAGACAACCCCAGGATGGCACACTGAAGCTTTCTTT
NA NA TRBJ1-4 TRBV7-9 CASQAYNEKLFF TGTGCCAGTCAGGCGTATAATGAAAAACTGTTTTTT
many TRBD1 TRBJ1-2 TRBV6-5 CASSPRDSALGGYTF TGTGCCAGCAGTCCCCGGGACAGTGCCCTAGGTGGCTACACCTTC
NA TRBD1 TRBJ1-3 TRBV18 CASSRQGPPEGTIYF TGTGCCAGCTCACGACAGGGCCCGCCGGAAGGAACCATATATTTT
NA TRBD1 TRBJ1-2 TRBV5-6 CASSFVDRTGDYGYTF TGTGCCAGCAGCTTCGTTGATCGCACAGGGGACTATGGCTACACCTTC
NA NA TRBJ1-5 TRBV7-9 CASSLSVNQPQHF TGTGCCAGCAGCTTATCGGTCAATCAGCCCCAGCATTTT
many TRBD2 TRBJ2-1 TRBV7-3 CASAAGGSYEQFF TGTGCCAGCGCGGCGGGAGGGTCCTATGAGCAGTTCTTC
NA NA TRBJ1-4 TRBV7-9 CASSQGTQNEKLFF TGTGCCAGCAGCCAGGGGACCCAGAATGAAAAACTGTTTTTT
NA NA TRBJ1-5 TRBV19 CASSTTGTLYQPQHF TGTGCCAGTAGTACAACCGGGACACTCTATCAGCCCCAGCATTTT
NA NA TRBJ1-1 TRBV6-5 CASRGNGDTEAFF TGTGCCAGCAGAGGAAACGGGGACACTGAAGCTTTCTTT
NA TRBD1 TRBJ1-5 TRBV27 CASRSGQGRQPQHF TGTGCCAGCAGGTCGGGACAGGGTCGTCAGCCCCAGCATTTT
once TRBD1 TRBJ1-4 TRBV5-1 CASSQKTGVEKLFF TGCGCCAGCAGCCAGAAGACAGGGGTTGAAAAACTGTTTTTT
NA NA TRBJ2-2 TRBV10-3 CAISGQRGSGSSTGELFF TGTGCCATCAGTGGTCAGAGGGGAAGCGGGTCGAGCACCGGGGAGCTGTTTTTT
few NA TRBJ2-2 TRBV11-3 CASSRGHPNTGELFF TGTGCCAGCAGCCGGGGACACCCGAACACCGGGGAGCTGTTTTTT
NA TRBD2 TRBJ2-7 TRBV27 CASSLGTSGTYEQYF TGTGCCAGCAGTTTAGGGACTAGCGGGACCTACGAGCAGTACTTC
NA NA TRBJ2-3 TRBV5-1 CASSLAGVGTDTQYF TGCGCCAGCAGCTTGGCGGGAGTTGGCACAGATACGCAGTATTTT
NA TRBD1 TRBJ1-4 TRBV5-1 CASSTQGASNEKLFF TGCGCCAGCAGCACACAGGGGGCTAGTAATGAAAAACTGTTTTTT
once NA TRBJ1-5 TRBV18 CASSSFGGGNQPQHF TGTGCCAGCTCATCGTTTGGAGGCGGCAATCAGCCCCAGCATTTT
once TRBD2 TRBJ2-5 TRBV5-6 CASSRYSGGAWETQYF TGTGCCAGCAGCCGGTATAGCGGGGGGGCGTGGGAGACCCAGTACTTC
few TRBD1 TRBJ1-1 TRBV19 CASRVRDRGSLNTEAFF TGTGCCAGTCGGGTCCGGGACAGAGGATCCTTAAACACTGAAGCTTTCTTT
NA TRBD1 TRBJ1-1 TRBV30 CAWKKGTGGTEAFF TGTGCCTGGAAAAAAGGAACAGGGGGTACTGAAGCTTTCTTT
NA TRBD1 TRBJ1-1 TRBV18 CASSPPGTGRTEAFF TGTGCCAGCTCACCACCAGGGACAGGGAGGACTGAAGCTTTCTTT
NA TRBD2 TRBJ2-3 TRBV29-1 CSVEDLASGRVGWDTDTQYF TGCAGCGTTGAAGATCTCGCTAGCGGGAGGGTTGGATGGGACACAGATACGCAGTATTTT
NA NA TRBJ1-5 TRBV28 CASTWGGNQPQHF TGTGCCAGCACCTGGGGGGGCAATCAGCCCCAGCATTTT
NA TRBD1 TRBJ1-5 TRBV6-6 CASDDRDQPQHF TGTGCCAGCGATGACAGGGATCAGCCCCAGCATTTT
NA NA TRBJ2-7 TRBV6-5 CASSPTSRPGEQYF TGTGCCAGCAGCCCGACTAGTCGGCCGGGCGAGCAGTACTTC
NA NA TRBJ1-2 TRBV3-1/TRBV3-2 CASSQVGGASYGYTF TGTGCCAGCAGCCAAGTTGGAGGGGCCTCGTATGGCTACACCTTC
NA TRBD1 TRBJ1-3 TRBV30 CAWQGAGNTIYF TGTGCCTGGCAGGGGGCTGGAAACACCATATATTTT
NA TRBD1 TRBJ2-7 TRBV19 CASSSGTGLNEQYF TGTGCCAGTTCCTCCGGGACAGGGCTAAACGAGCAGTACTTC
NA TRBD2 TRBJ2-5 TRBV4-1 CASSQGGLVSETQYF TGCGCCAGCAGCCAAGGGGGACTAGTTTCTGAGACCCAGTACTTC
NA NA TRBJ1-5 TRBV15 CATSRVKGDQPQHF TGTGCCACCAGCAGAGTTAAAGGAGACCAGCCCCAGCATTTT
NA TRBD2 TRBJ2-7 TRBV20-1 CSASRLAGVREQYF TGCAGTGCTAGTAGGCTAGCGGGAGTGCGGGAGCAGTACTTC
NA TRBD2 TRBJ2-1 TRBV6-5 CAKSRRVGGGNEQFF TGTGCCAAGTCTAGAAGGGTGGGCGGGGGGAATGAGCAGTTCTTC
few NA TRBJ1-1 TRBV7-3 CASSVAPGSTEAFF TGTGCCAGCAGCGTCGCCCCAGGGTCCACTGAAGCTTTCTTT
NA TRBD2 TRBJ2-3 TRBV4-1 CASSQGRGARTDTQYF TGCGCCAGCAGCCAAGGGCGGGGGGCCAGAACAGATACGCAGTATTTT
NA NA TRBJ1-5 TRBV3-1/TRBV3-2 CASSQGGSGQPQHF TGTGCCAGCAGCCAAGGGGGGAGCGGGCAGCCCCAGCATTTT
NA NA TRBJ2-7 TRBV7-9 CASSLDGGQNYEQYF TGTGCCAGCAGCTTAGATGGCGGGCAAAACTACGAGCAGTACTTC
NA NA TRBJ2-1 TRBV5-1 CASSLGQSGFEQFF TGCGCCAGCAGCTTGGGACAGTCCGGTTTTGAGCAGTTCTTC
NA NA TRBJ2-3 TRBV27 CASRTRDFTDTQYF TGTGCCAGCAGGACACGGGACTTCACAGATACGCAGTATTTT
once TRBD2 TRBJ2-5 TRBV10-1 CASSESRLAGDKVYGTQYF TGCGCCAGCAGTGAGTCGAGGTTAGCGGGAGATAAAGTGTATGGGACCCAGTACTTC
NA NA TRBJ1-2 TRBV2 CATNPRGSTYGYTF TGTGCCACCAACCCGCGGGGATCGACCTATGGCTACACCTTC
once NA TRBJ1-2 TRBV18 CASSPRVNYGYTF TGTGCCAGCTCGCCCAGGGTAAACTATGGCTACACCTTC